These T cell receptor beta chains were read from a single sample in a study of cytotoxic CD8 clonotypes in ibrutinib-treated CLL. The assay was immunoSEQ multiplex PCR, and TCRdb's table has in-frame clones only and misses some. The sample holds tens of thousands of clones, 80% seen once. Material: PBMCs, obtained at disease progression, from a patient treated with ibrutinib. The source is a human donor with chronic lymphocytic leukemia. Each CDR3 is given with its conserved first and last residue. The D gene is left open where the match is weak. A clone size is listed for some rows: how often the clone was seen (once, few, many), or a class if it is expanded.

J	V	size	D	CDR3	DNA
TRBJ2-2	TRBV5-4	-	-	CASSPDMLLGTGELFF	TGTGCCAGCAGCCCAGACATGCTCCTGGGCACCGGGGAGCTGTTTTTT
TRBJ2-7	TRBV30	once	-	CAWGGEDSYEQYF	TGTGCCTGGGGGGGAGAAGACTCCTACGAGCAGTACTTC
TRBJ2-1	TRBV9	-	-	CASSVGSVHEQFF	TGTGCCAGCAGCGTAGGTAGCGTCCATGAGCAGTTCTTC
TRBJ1-1	TRBV21-1	-	-	CASSKAGVGTEAFF	TGTGCCAGCAGCAAAGCCGGAGTGGGCACTGAAGCTTTCTTT
TRBJ2-1	TRBV27	once	-	CASIGEQGNNEQFF	TGTGCCAGTATAGGGGAACAGGGCAACAATGAGCAGTTCTTC
TRBJ1-1	TRBV28	-	-	CASKGGGGTEAFF	TGTGCCAGCAAGGGTGGGGGCGGCACTGAAGCTTTCTTT
TRBJ1-5	TRBV5-1	-	TRBD1	CASSLEGQVGQPQHF	TGCGCCAGCAGCTTGGAGGGACAGGTGGGACAGCCCCAGCATTTT
TRBJ1-2	TRBV28	-	-	CASSIGQLHYGYTF	TGTGCCAGCAGCATAGGACAGTTGCACTATGGCTACACCTTC
TRBJ2-1	TRBV7-9	once	TRBD2	CASGYLAGEGGNEQFF	TGTGCCAGCGGGTATCTAGCGGGAGAAGGGGGGAATGAGCAGTTCTTC
TRBJ1-5	TRBV27	few	-	CASSPQSFSNQPQHF	TGTGCCAGCAGTCCCCAGTCCTTTAGCAATCAGCCCCAGCATTTT
TRBJ2-5	TRBV27	-	-	CASSLLGLGETQYF	TGTGCCAGCAGTTTATTGGGGTTGGGAGAGACCCAGTACTTC
TRBJ1-5	TRBV18	-	-	CASSQNAQGNQPQHF	TGTGCCAGCTCACAGAACGCTCAGGGAAATCAGCCCCAGCATTTT
TRBJ1-2	TRBV4-1	-	TRBD1	CASSPVGTGKNYGYTF	TGCGCCAGCAGCCCAGTCGGGACAGGGAAGAACTATGGCTACACCTTC
TRBJ1-3	TRBV9	-	-	CASSSRTVSGNTIYF	TGTGCCAGCAGCTCCCGGACAGTCTCTGGAAACACCATATATTTT
TRBJ2-7	TRBV7-8	-	TRBD2	CASSLLAGTSGSYEQYF	TGTGCCAGCAGCTTATTAGCAGGTACTAGCGGGAGTTACGAGCAGTACTTC
TRBJ2-6	TRBV5-1	-	-	CASRLQVSGANVLTF	TGCGCCAGCAGACTGCAGGTCTCTGGGGCCAACGTCCTGACTTTC
TRBJ1-2	TRBV14	-	TRBD1	CASSRRTGSYGYTF	TGTGCCAGCAGCCGGCGGACAGGTTCCTATGGCTACACCTTC
TRBJ2-2	TRBV2	-	TRBD2	CASSEGSGSFAGELFF	TGTGCCAGCAGTGAGGGAAGCGGGAGTTTCGCCGGGGAGCTGTTTTTT
TRBJ1-1	TRBV29-1	-	-	CSWSARLNTEAFF	TGCAGCTGGAGTGCAAGGCTGAACACTGAAGCTTTCTTT
TRBJ2-7	TRBV6-5	-	TRBD2	CASRPGGVYEQYF	TGTGCCAGCAGACCGGGAGGGGTCTACGAGCAGTACTTC
TRBJ1-1	TRBV19	-	-	CASNLAGELNTEAFF	TGTGCCAGTAATCTTGCAGGCGAATTGAACACTGAAGCTTTCTTT
TRBJ2-2	TRBV25-1	-	-	CASSEERLTNTGELFF	TGTGCCAGCAGTGAAGAGCGCCTAACGAACACCGGGGAGCTGTTTTTT
TRBJ2-7	TRBV6-5	-	-	CASSYSIWRDYEQYF	TGTGCCAGCAGTTACTCGATATGGCGGGACTACGAGCAGTACTTC
TRBJ1-5	TRBV15	few	TRBD1	CATSPDRRVYSNQPQHF	TGTGCCACCAGCCCGGACAGGCGAGTTTATAGCAATCAGCCCCAGCATTTT
TRBJ2-1	TRBV5-1	-	-	CASSLFPASSYNEQFF	TGCGCCAGCAGCTTGTTTCCCGCTAGCTCCTACAATGAGCAGTTCTTC
TRBJ2-7	TRBV4-2	-	TRBD2	CASSSPTSSTYEQYF	TGTGCCAGCAGCTCCCCGACTAGCAGTACCTACGAGCAGTACTTC
TRBJ2-2	TRBV7-7	-	TRBD1	CASRKTGTEAGELFF	TGTGCCAGCAGAAAAACCGGGACAGAGGCCGGGGAGCTGTTTTTT
TRBJ1-2	TRBV30	-	-	CAWRDGNYGYTF	TGTGCCTGGAGGGACGGTAACTATGGCTACACCTTC
TRBJ2-3	TRBV5-1	-	-	CASSSSGIGDTQYF	TGCGCCAGCAGCTCATCAGGGATTGGCGATACGCAGTATTTT
TRBJ1-6	TRBV10-2	-	TRBD1	CASRRDRGSPLHF	TGCGCCAGCAGAAGGGACAGAGGTTCACCCCTCCACTTT
TRBJ2-7	TRBV5-8	-	-	CASSLEATYEQYF	TGTGCCAGCAGCTTGGAGGCTACCTACGAGCAGTACTTC
TRBJ1-1	TRBV2	once	-	CASSGDSLEAFF	TGTGCCAGCAGTGGAGACTCCCTTGAAGCTTTCTTT
TRBJ2-1	TRBV30	-	-	CAWSLGSSYNEQFF	TGTGCCTGGTCTCTCGGGAGCTCCTACAATGAGCAGTTCTTC
TRBJ1-2	TRBV5-5	-	TRBD1	CASSFATGNYGYTF	TGTGCCAGCAGCTTTGCGACAGGGAACTATGGCTACACCTTC